This TCR beta chain was found in a study of cytomegalovirus exposure and HLA in healthy donors. On this clone itself: Its target is unknown.

Researchers ran the PCR with 60 Vbeta and 13 Jbeta primers. Method: immunoSEQ multiplex PCR; TCRdb's copy keeps in-frame clones and lacks some. The sample shows roughly 98,000 clones, roughly 74% of them seen only once. Study-wide findings and caveats: Highly shared variants forming one cluster were likely a sequencing artifact.

The ends lost 2 bases at V and 1 base at J; junction bases unmatched: 4. Germline loops: CDR1 SGHNT, CDR2 YYREEE (reference sequence). The CDR3 covers 16 residues. This sequence originates from a woman in her 70s in good health and CMV-seropositive. The material sequenced was PBMCs. The chain couples TRBV5-4 to TRBJ2-1; 9 positions match TRBD1. The CDR3 region is CASSFSQGASYNEQFF. The CDR3 bases are TGTGCCAGCAGCTTCTCACAGGGGGCTTCCTACAATGAGCAGTTCTTC. The variable domain in full, with the rest retrieved from reference TRBV5-4 and TRBJ2-1, is ETGVTQSPTHLIKTRGQQVTLRCSSQSGHNTVSWYQQALGQGPQFIFQYYREEENGRGNFPPRFSGLQFPNYSSELNVNALELDDSALYLCASSFSQGASYNEQFFGPGTRLTVL.